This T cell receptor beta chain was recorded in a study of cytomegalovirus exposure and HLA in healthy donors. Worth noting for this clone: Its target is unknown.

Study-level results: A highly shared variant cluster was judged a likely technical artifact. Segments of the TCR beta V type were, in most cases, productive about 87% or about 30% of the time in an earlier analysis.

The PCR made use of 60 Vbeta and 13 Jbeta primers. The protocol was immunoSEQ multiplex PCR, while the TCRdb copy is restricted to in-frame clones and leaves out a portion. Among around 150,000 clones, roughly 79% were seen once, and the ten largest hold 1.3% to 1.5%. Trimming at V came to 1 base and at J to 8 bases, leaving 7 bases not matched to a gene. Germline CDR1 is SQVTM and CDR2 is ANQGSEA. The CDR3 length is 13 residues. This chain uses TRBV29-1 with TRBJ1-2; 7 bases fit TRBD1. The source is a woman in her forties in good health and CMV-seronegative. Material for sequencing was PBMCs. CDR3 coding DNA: TGCAGCGTTGAAGCCCGGGACAGTTGGGGCTACACCTTC. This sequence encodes CSVEARDSWGYTF.